This T cell receptor beta chain comes out of a study of T cell repertoires in cytomegalovirus infection. TCRdb recomputed calls from the reads with MiXCR, one row per CDR3 protein. This sample has 900,000 to 950,000 distinct CDR3 sequences, with around 32% found just once. This clonotype was counted at least ten times. No antigen is known for it. The sample was cultured CD8+ T cells from PBMCs, taken from culture after CMV antigen stimulation. The sequence was obtained from a human donor in good health (CMV status not recorded). Some clones in this sample may be carry-over from other donors' samples.

The CDR3 loop reads CASSYSSDRPYTEAFF. In nucleotides, the CDR3 is TGTGCCAGCAGTTACTCGAGTGACAGGCCTTACACTGAAGCTTTCTTT. This chain uses TRBV6-6 with TRBJ1-1; D might be TRBD1 (6 bases). CDR1 and CDR2 (germline): MNHNY, SVGAGI (reference sequence). V was trimmed by 0 bases and J by 3 bases, leaving 14 bases between them. The length of the CDR3 is 16 residues.